One sample yielded the 16 T cell receptor beta chains listed below, sequenced in a study of T cell responses to AZD1222 COVID-19 vaccine. Here immunoSEQ multiplex PCR was the method, and the copy in TCRdb shows in-frame clones only, minus some. The profile shows tens of thousands of clones, 76% of them singletons. The source material was peripheral blood, sampled on day 0 of AZD1222 vaccination. These receptors originate from an adult in good health.

The chain is built from TRBV11-1 and TRBJ2-2, with 8 bases aligning to TRBD1. V dropped 2 bases and J dropped 3; count of bases not matched to a gene: 5. The CDR3 covers 16 residues. CDR1 SGHAT and CDR2 FQDESV come from the germline V gene (reference sequence). The CDR3 nucleotides read TGTGCCAGCAGCTTAACGGACAGGGTGGACACCGGGGAGCTGTTTTTT. This translates into CASSLTDRVDTGELFF.

The chain carries TRBV10-3 and TRBJ1-4; tentative D call: TRBD1 (6 bases). V lost 4 bases and J 8 bases, leaving 17 bases between the germline ends. The CDR3 consists of 15 residues. Germline CDR1 reads ENHRY; CDR2 reads SYGVKD. CDR3 region: CAISASAGGGEKLFF. CDR3 in DNA: TGTGCCATCAGTGCCTCGGCGGGGGGCGGCGAAAAACTGTTTTTT.

The chain recombines TRBV7-2 with TRBJ2-5; tentatively, D is TRBD1 (5 bases). This CDR3 contains 11 residues. In germline, CDR1 is SGHTA, CDR2 FQGNSA. The V end was cut by 7 bases, the J end by 4 bases, with 7 bases between. The CDR3 sequence is CASTQGETQYF. For the CDR3, the DNA is TGTGCCAGCACCCAGGGAGAGACCCAGTACTTC.

This clone was observed a single time. This chain joins TRBV6-2 or TRBV6-3 and TRBJ2-4; TRBD2 aligns across 11 bases. This CDR3 comprises 15 residues. The trim removed 10 bases at V and 1 base at J, leaving 6 bases unmatched. The V gene's germline CDR1 is MNHEY and CDR2 SVGEGT. The CDR3 region is CATNPSGGAKNIQYF. The CDR3 DNA reads as TGTGCCACCAACCCTAGCGGGGGGGCCAAAAACATTCAGTACTTC.

V gene TRBV12-3 or TRBV12-4 combines with J gene TRBJ2-7; the D is unclear. The CDR3 runs to 13 residues. V was shortened by 3 bases and J by 0 bases, with 6 bases between the two germline ends. The CDR3 sequence: CASSFGSSYEQYF. In nucleotides, the CDR3 is TGTGCCAGCAGTTTCGGAAGCTCCTACGAGCAGTACTTC.

The CDR3 DNA is TGTGCCAGCAGTGTTGAACACCAGCAGCCCCAGCATTTT. This sequence encodes CASSVEHQQPQHF. The chain has TRBV6-4 and TRBJ1-5; D unresolved. Trimming pared 4 bases from V and 7 bases from J, leaving 11 bases between. CDR1 is MRHNA, CDR2 SNTAGT, per germline. The CDR3 extends over 13 amino acids.

The chain joins TRBV9 to TRBJ2-3; possibly TRBD2 for D (6 bases). The germline V and J ends were trimmed by 0 bases and 5 bases, with 13 bases remaining between them. The CDR3 is made up of 15 amino acids. The germline CDR1 and CDR2 sequences are SGDLS and YYNGEE. The CDR3 nucleotides read TGTGCCAGCAGCGTAGAGGGTAGCGGTGGAGATACGCAGTATTTT. It translates to CASSVEGSGGDTQYF.

This rearrangement joins TRBV27 to TRBJ1-2; D uncertain. The CDR3 has 13 residues. V was pared by 5 bases and J by 5 bases, with 12 bases between. From germline, CDR1 is MNHEY and CDR2 SMNVEV (reference sequence). This chain's CDR3 is CASSPEAEYGYTF. CDR3 nucleotides: TGTGCCAGCAGTCCAGAGGCCGAATATGGCTACACCTTC.

The rearrangement joins TRBV11-2 to TRBJ1-6; D remains ambiguous. V was pared by 0 bases and J by 4 bases, with 10 bases between. This CDR3 contains 16 residues. CDR1 is SGHAT and CDR2 is FQNNGV in the germline V gene. CDR3 residues: CASSLDLREYNSPLHF. CDR3 in DNA: TGTGCCAGCAGCTTAGATCTCCGAGAATATAATTCACCCCTCCACTTT.

The V call is TRBV19, the J call TRBJ2-7; D is possibly TRBD2 (6 bases). The CDR3 has 13 residues. With 3 bases removed from V and 6 bases from J, the gap between germline ends came to 12 bases. CDR1 LNHDA and CDR2 SQIVND come from the germline V gene (reference sequence). CDR3 nucleotide sequence: TGTGCCAGTAGTATTTCGGCCGGGAGCGAGCAGTACTTC. This encodes CASSISAGSEQYF.

This chain joins TRBV7-9 and TRBJ2-3; D might be TRBD1 (5 bases). The CDR3 loop spans 14 amino acids. CDR1 SEHNR and CDR2 FQNEAQ come from the germline V gene (reference sequence). V was trimmed by 7 bases and J by 1 base, leaving 12 bases between them. The chain's CDR3 is CASIKGSGTDTQYF. In DNA form, the CDR3 reads TGTGCCAGCATTAAGGGGTCAGGCACAGATACGCAGTATTTT.

The rearrangement uses TRBV7-2 and TRBJ1-2, with D hard to call. V was trimmed by 3 bases and J by 6 bases, leaving 11 bases between them. The CDR3 has 13 residues. Germline V gene lookup returns CDR1 SGHTA and CDR2 FQGNSA. DNA of the CDR3: TGTGCCAGCAGCTTTCGACCAGACCATGGCTACACCTTC. This sequence encodes CASSFRPDHGYTF.

This rearrangement joins TRBV18 to TRBJ1-3; no reliable D call. This CDR3 spans 15 amino acids. Per the germline V gene, CDR1 is KGHSH and CDR2 is LQKENI. Trimming took 3 bases from V and 0 from J, leaving 9 bases between them. The DNA for the CDR3 is TGTGCCAGCTCACCGACGGGATCCTCTGGAAACACCATATATTTT. Translating it yields CASSPTGSSGNTIYF.

V usage is TRBV7-2 and J usage is TRBJ2-2; 9 bases are a match to TRBD2. This CDR3 contains 17 residues. Germline V lookup: CDR1 SGHTA, CDR2 FQGNSA. V gave up 7 bases and J gave up 0 bases; unmatched junction bases: 9. CDR3 protein: CASTNLAGTANTGELFF. The CDR3, as DNA: TGTGCCAGCACAAACCTAGCGGGGACCGCGAACACCGGGGAGCTGTTTTTT.

The rearrangement links TRBV27 to TRBJ2-3; the D gene is possibly TRBD1 (6 bases). This CDR3 spans 16 amino acids. CDR1 MNHEY and CDR2 SMNVEV come from the germline V gene (reference sequence). V lost 8 bases and J 2 bases, leaving 20 bases between the germline ends. The CDR3 sequence is CASGGTGFVITDTQYF. The CDR3 bases are TGTGCCAGCGGGGGCACAGGATTTGTTATCACAGATACGCAGTATTTT.

V usage is TRBV19 and J usage is TRBJ1-2, with 7 bases fitting TRBD1. This CDR3 comprises 13 residues. After removal of 3 bases from V and 8 bases from J, the junction contained 6 bases not matched to a gene. The germline CDR1 and CDR2 sequences are LNHDA and SQIVND (reference sequence). CDR3 nucleotides: TGTGCCAGTAGTATCAGGGGGTCATACGGCTACACCTTC. The encoded protein is CASSIRGSYGYTF.